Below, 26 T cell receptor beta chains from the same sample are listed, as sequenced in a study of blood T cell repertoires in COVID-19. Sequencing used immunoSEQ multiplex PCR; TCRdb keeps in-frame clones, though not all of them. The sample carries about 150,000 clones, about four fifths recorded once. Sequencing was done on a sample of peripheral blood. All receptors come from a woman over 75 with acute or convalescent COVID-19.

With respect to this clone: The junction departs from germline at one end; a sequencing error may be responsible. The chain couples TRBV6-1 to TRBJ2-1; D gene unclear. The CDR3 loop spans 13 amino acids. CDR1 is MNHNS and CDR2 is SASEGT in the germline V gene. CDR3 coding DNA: TGTGCCAGCAGGGAAGACAACTACAATGAGCAGTTCTTC. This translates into CASREDNYNEQFF.

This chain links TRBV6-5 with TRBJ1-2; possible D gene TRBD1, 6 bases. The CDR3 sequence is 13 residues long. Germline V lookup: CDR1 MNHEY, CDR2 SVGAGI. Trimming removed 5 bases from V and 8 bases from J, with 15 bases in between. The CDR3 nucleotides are TGTGCCAGCAGTAACAGGGAGCTTTGGGGCTACACCTTC. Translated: CASSNRELWGYTF.

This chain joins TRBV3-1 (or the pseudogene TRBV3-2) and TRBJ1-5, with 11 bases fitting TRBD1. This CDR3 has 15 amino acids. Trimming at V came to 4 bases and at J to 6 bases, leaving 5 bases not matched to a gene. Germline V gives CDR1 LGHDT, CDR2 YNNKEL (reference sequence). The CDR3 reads CASSPGTGGIQPQHF. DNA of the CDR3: TGTGCCAGCAGCCCGGGGACAGGGGGTATTCAGCCCCAGCATTTT.

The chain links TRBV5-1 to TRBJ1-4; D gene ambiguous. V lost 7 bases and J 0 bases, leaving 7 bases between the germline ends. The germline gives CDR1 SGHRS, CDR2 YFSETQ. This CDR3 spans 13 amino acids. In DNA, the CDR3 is TGCGCCAGCCGTATTGCAACTAATGAAAAACTGTTTTTT. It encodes CASRIATNEKLFF.

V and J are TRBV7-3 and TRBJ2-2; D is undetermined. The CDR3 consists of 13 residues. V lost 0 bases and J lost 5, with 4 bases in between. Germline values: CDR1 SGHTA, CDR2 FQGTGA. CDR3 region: CASSLTQTGELFF. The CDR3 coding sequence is TGTGCCAGCAGCTTAACACAAACCGGGGAGCTGTTTTTT.

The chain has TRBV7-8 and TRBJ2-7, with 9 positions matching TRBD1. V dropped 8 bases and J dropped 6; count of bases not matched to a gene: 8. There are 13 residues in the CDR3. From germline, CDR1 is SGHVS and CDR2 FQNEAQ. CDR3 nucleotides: TGTGCCAGCTCTCCGACAGGGGGTCGCGAGCAGTACTTC. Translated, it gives CASSPTGGREQYF. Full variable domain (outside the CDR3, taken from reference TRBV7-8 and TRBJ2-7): GAGVSQSPRYKVAKRGQDVALRCDPISGHVSLFWYQQALGQGPEFLTYFQNEAQLDKSGLPSDRFFAERPEGSVSTLKIQRTQQEDSAVYLCASSPTGGREQYFGPGTRLTVT.

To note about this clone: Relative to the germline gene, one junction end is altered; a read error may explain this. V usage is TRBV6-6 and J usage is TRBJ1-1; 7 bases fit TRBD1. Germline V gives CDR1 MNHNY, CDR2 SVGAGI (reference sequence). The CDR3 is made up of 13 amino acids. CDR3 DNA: TGTGCCGGCAGAGGGGGCGCGAGGACTGAAGCTTTCTTT. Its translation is CAGRGGARTEAFF.

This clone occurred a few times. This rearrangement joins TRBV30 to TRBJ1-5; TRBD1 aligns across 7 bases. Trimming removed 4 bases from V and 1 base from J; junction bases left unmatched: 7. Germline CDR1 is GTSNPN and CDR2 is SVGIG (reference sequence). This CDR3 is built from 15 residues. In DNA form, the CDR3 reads TGTGCCTGGAACAGGGGAATCGAGAGCAATCAGCCCCAGCATTTT. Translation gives CAWNRGIESNQPQHF.

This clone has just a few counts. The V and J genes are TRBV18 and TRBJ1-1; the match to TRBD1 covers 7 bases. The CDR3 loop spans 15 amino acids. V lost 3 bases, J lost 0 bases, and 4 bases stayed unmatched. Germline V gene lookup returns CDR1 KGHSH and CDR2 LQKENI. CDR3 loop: CASSPGGQLNTEAFF. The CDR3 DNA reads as TGTGCCAGCTCACCCGGGGGACAGCTGAACACTGAAGCTTTCTTT.

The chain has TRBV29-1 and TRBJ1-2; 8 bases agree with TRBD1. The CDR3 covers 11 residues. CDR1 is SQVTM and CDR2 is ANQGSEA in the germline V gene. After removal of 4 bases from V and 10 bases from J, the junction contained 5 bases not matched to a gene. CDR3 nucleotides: TGCAGCGTTGTGGACAGGGAACTCTACACCTTC. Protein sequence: CSVVDRELYTF. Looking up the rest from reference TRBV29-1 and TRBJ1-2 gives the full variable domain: SAVISQKPSRDICQRGTSLTIQCQVDSQVTMMFWYRQQPGQSLTLIATANQGSEATYESGFVIDKFPISRPNLTFSTLTVSNMSPEDSSIYLCSVVDRELYTFGSGTRLTVV.

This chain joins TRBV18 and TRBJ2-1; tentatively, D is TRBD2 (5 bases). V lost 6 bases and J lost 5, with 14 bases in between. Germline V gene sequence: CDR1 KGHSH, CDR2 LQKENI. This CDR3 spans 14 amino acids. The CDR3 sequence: CASSRSRANNEQFF. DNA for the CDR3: TGTGCCAGCTCCCGATCGCGGGCCAACAATGAGCAGTTCTTC.

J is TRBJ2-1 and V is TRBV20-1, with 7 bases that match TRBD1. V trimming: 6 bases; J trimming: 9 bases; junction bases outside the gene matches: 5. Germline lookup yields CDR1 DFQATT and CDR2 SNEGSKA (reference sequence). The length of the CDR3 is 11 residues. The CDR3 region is CSAIGGSEQFF. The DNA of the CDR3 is TGCAGTGCAATAGGGGGCAGTGAGCAGTTCTTC.

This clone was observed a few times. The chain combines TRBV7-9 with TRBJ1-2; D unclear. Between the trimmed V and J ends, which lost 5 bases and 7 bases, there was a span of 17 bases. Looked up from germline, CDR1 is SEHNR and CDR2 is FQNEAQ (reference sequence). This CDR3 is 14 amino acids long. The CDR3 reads CASSRPPGSAGYTF. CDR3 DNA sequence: TGTGCCAGCAGCCGCCCCCCGGGGTCCGCTGGCTACACCTTC.

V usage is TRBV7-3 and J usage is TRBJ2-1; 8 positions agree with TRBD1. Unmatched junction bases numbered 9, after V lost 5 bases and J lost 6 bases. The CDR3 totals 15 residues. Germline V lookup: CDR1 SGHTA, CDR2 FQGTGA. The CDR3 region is CASSETGGPGNEQFF. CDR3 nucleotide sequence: TGTGCCAGCAGCGAAACAGGGGGGCCTGGCAATGAGCAGTTCTTC. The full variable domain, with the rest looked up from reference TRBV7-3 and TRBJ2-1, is GAGVSQTPSNKVTEKGKYVELRCDPISGHTALYWYRQSLGQGPEFLIYFQGTGAADDSGLPNDRFFAVRPEGSVSTLKIQRTERGDSAVYLCASSETGGPGNEQFFGPGTRLTVL.

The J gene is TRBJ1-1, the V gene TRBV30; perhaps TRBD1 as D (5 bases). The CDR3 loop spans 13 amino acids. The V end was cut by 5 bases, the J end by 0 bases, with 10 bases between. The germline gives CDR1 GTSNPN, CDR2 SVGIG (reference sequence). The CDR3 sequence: CAWGTDLNTEAFF. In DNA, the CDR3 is TGTGCCTGGGGGACTGACTTGAACACTGAAGCTTTCTTT. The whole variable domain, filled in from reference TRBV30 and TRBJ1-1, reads SQTIHQWPATLVQPVGSPLSLECTVEGTSNPNLYWYRQAAGRGLQLLFYSVGIGQISSEVPQNLSASRPQDRQFILSSKKLLLSDSGFYLCAWGTDLNTEAFFGQGTRLTVV.

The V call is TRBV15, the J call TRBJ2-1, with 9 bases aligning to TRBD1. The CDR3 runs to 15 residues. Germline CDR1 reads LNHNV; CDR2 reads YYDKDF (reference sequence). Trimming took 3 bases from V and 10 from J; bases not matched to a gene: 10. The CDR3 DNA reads TGTGCCACCAGCAGGGCCGGGACAGGGCCTCGAGAGCAGTTCTTC. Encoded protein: CATSRAGTGPREQFF.

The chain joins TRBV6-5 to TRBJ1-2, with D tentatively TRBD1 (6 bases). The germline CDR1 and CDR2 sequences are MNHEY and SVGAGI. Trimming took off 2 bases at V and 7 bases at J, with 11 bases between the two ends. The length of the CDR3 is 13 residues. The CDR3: CASSYRTASGYTF. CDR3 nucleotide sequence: TGTGCCAGCAGTTACAGGACAGCCTCTGGCTACACCTTC.

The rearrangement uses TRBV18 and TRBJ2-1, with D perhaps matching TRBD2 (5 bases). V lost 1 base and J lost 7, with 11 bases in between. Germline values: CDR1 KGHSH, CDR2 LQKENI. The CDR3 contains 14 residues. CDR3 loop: CASSPRSGENEQFF. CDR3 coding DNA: TGTGCCAGCTCACCACGGAGCGGTGAGAATGAGCAGTTCTTC.

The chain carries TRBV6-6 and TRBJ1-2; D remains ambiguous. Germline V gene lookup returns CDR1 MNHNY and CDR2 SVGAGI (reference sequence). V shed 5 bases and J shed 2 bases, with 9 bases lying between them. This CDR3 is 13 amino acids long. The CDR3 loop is CASSTAGNYGYTF. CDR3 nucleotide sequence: TGTGCCAGCAGTACTGCCGGGAACTATGGCTACACCTTC.

CDR3 residues: CASAAGPGNQPQHF. In nucleotides, the CDR3 is TGTGCCAGCGCGGCGGGGCCGGGCAATCAGCCCCAGCATTTT. The chain links TRBV11-2 to TRBJ1-5, with D possibly matching TRBD1 (5 bases). The germline V gene encodes CDR1 SGHAT and CDR2 FQNNGV. Trimming took off 8 bases at V and 2 bases at J, with 13 bases between the two ends. This CDR3 is built from 14 residues.

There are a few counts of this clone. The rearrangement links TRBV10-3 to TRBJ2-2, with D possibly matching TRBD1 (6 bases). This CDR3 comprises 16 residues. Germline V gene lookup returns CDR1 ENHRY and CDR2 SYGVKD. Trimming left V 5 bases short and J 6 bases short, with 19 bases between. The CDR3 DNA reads TGTGCCATCAGTCATTCTATTCAGGGGTCCCCCGGGGAGCTGTTTTTT. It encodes CAISHSIQGSPGELFF.

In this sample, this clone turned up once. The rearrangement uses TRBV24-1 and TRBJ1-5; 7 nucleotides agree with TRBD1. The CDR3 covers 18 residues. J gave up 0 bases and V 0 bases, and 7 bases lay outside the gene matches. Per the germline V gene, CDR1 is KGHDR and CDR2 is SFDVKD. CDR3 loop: CATSDLFRDRNSNQPQHF. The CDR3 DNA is TGTGCCACCAGTGATTTGTTCCGGGACAGAAATAGCAATCAGCCCCAGCATTTT.

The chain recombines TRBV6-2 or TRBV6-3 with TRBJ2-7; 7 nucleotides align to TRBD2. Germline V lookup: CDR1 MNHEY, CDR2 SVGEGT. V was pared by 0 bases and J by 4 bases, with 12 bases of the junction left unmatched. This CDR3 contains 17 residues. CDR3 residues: CASSYSMGWRERYEQYF. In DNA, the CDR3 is TGTGCCAGCAGTTACTCGATGGGGTGGCGGGAGAGGTACGAGCAGTACTTC.

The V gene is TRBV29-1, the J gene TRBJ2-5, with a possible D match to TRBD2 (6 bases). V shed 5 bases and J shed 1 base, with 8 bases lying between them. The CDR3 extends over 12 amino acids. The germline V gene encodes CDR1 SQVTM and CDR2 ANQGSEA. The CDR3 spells CSVQAGQETQYF. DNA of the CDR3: TGCAGCGTTCAAGCGGGCCAAGAGACCCAGTACTTC.

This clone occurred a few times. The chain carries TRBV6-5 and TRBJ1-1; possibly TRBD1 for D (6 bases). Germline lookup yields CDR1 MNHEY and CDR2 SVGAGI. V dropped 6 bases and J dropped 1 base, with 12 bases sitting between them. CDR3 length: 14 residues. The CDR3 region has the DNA TGTGCCAGCAGCCGGACAGTGACGAACACTGAAGCTTTCTTT. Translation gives CASSRTVTNTEAFF.

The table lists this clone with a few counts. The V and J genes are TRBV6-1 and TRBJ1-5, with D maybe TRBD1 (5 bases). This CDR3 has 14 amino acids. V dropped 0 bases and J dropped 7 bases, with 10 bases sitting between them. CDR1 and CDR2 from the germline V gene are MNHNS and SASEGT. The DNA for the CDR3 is TGTGCCAGCAGTGAAGCAGGGGTAGAGCAGCCCCAGCATTTT. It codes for CASSEAGVEQPQHF.